The entry below gives a single T cell receptor beta chain sequence along with its context. Its cognate antigen is unknown. The sample originates from a study of untreated major depressive disorder. Study-wide results and limits: TRBV05-01 (Vbeta 5.1) usage was higher in CD4+ T cells of depressed patients than controls. The sequencing tests were limited to three preselected Vbeta families.

In germline, CDR1 is LNHNV, CDR2 YYDKDF (reference sequence). V was clipped by 1 base and J by 0 bases; unmatched bases: 7. This CDR3 has 17 amino acids. Each depressed patient was matched pairwise with a non-depressed control on sex, age, current smoking status and body mass index. Among patients, depression was moderate to severe. Excluded: major illness, comorbidity, regular medication, drug use, over 100 g alcohol weekly. Clones were read by immunoSEQ multiplex PCR, and TCRdb kept only the in-frame ones, dropping some. This table holds 25,000 to 30,000 clones, about 90% found once. The clonotype originates from a woman under 40 with major depressive disorder. Sequencing used CD4+ T cells from PBMCs. The chain has TRBV15 and TRBJ2-3, with TRBD2 identical over 7 bases. CDR3 in DNA: TGTGCCACCAGCAGAGCAAGGCGGGGGTTTAGCACAGATACGCAGTATTTT. Amino acids: CATSRARRGFSTDTQYF.